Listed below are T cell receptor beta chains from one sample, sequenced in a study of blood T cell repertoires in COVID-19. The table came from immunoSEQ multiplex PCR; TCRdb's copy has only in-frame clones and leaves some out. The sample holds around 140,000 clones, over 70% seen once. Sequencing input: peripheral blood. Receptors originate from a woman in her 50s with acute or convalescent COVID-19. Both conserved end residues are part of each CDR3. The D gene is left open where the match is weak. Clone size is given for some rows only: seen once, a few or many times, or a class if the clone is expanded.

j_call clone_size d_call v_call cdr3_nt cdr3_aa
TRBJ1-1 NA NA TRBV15 TGTGCCACCAGCAGCCCTATCGCGGGCACTGAAGCTTTCTTT CATSSPIAGTEAFF
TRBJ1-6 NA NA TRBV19 TGTGCCAGTACCCTGGGGCGGTGGGATAATTCACCCCTCCACTTT CASTLGRWDNSPLHF
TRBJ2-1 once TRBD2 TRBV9 TGTGCCAGCAGCGTTAGCGGGAACTACAATGAGCAGTTCTTC CASSVSGNYNEQFF
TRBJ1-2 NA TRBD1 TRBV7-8 TGTGCCAGCAGCTCCGGACAGGGAATTACTGCTAACTATGGCTACACCTTC CASSSGQGITANYGYTF
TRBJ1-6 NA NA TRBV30 TGTGCCTGGAGTGGACAGAGTCCTTCACCCCTCCACTTT CAWSGQSPSPLHF
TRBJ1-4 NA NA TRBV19 TGTGCCAGTAGTAGCCAGTCATTCGCAACTAATGAAAAACTGTTTTTT CASSSQSFATNEKLFF
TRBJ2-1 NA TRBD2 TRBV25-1 TGTGCCAGCAGTGAATATACTAGCGGGGTAAATGAGCAGTTCTTC CASSEYTSGVNEQFF
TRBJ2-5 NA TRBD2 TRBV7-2 TGTGCCAGCAGCTTAGTACCGCGGGGGGGGGAGACCCAGTACTTC CASSLVPRGGETQYF
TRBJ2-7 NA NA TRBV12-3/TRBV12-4 TGTGCCAGCAGCGAGGGCCCATACGAGCAGTACTTC CASSEGPYEQYF
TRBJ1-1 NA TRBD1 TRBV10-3 TGTGCCACCAGACAGGGCCAGAGCACTGAAGCTTTCTTT CATRQGQSTEAFF
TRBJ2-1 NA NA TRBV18 TGTGCCAGCAAAGATTTACAGGGAACCTACAATGAGCAGTTCTTC CASKDLQGTYNEQFF
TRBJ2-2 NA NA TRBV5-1 TGCGCCAGCAGAGGGGACACCGGGGAGCTGTTTTTT CASRGDTGELFF
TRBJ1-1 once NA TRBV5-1 TGCGCCAGCAGCCAGTCTAGGTTGAACACTGAAGCTTTCTTT CASSQSRLNTEAFF
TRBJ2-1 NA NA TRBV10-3 TGTGCCATCAGTGGTAGGGGTAATGAGCAGTTCTTC CAISGRGNEQFF
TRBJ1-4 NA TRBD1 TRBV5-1 TGCGCCAGCAGGGAGCAGGGGGATTTAGGGGAAAAACTGTTTTTT CASREQGDLGEKLFF
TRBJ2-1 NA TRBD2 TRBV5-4 TGTGCCAGCAGCTTGGATCCGGGGAGGGATGAGCAGTTCTTC CASSLDPGRDEQFF
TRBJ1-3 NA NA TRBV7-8 TGTGCCAGCAGCTTAGGGGGGGAGGGAAACACCATATATTTT CASSLGGEGNTIYF
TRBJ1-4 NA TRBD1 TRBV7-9 TGTGCCAGCAGCGAAGACAGGGATAGCTGGGAAAAACTGTTTTTT CASSEDRDSWEKLFF
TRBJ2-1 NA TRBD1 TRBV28 TGTGCCAGCAGCCATTCCACAGGGGATCGGCACAATGAGCAGTTCTTC CASSHSTGDRHNEQFF
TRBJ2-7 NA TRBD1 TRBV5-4 TGTGCCAGCAGCTCCGGGGACAGGGTCTCCTACGAGCAGTACTTC CASSSGDRVSYEQYF
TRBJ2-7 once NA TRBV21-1 TGTGCCACGGGACTCACTCCCTACGAGCAGTACTTC CATGLTPYEQYF
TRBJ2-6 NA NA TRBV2 TGTGCCGCCGCGGGGGCCTCTGGGGCCAACGTCCTGACTTTC CAAAGASGANVLTF
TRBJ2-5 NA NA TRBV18 TGTGCCAGCTCACCAAGGCCTCGTGCGAGCGGTCACCAAGAGACCCAGTACTTC CASSPRPRASGHQETQYF
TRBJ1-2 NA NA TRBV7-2 TGTGCCATCAACGGAGCGGGATTGTTCTATGGCTACACCTTC CAINGAGLFYGYTF
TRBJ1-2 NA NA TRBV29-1 TGCAGCGTTGACAGGAACTATGGCTACACCTTC CSVDRNYGYTF
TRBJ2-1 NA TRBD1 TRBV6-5 TGTGCCAGCAGTACCGGGACAGGGTCTGGAGAGCAGTTCTTC CASSTGTGSGEQFF